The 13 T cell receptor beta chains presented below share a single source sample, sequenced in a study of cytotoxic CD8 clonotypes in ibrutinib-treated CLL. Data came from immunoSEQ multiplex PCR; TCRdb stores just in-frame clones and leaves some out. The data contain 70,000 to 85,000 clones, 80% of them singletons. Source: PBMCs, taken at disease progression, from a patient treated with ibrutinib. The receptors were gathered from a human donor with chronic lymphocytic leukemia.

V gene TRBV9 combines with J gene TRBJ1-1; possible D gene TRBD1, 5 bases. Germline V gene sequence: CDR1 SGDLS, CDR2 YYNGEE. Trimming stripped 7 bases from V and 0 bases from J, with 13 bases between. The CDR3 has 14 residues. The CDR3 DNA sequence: TGTGCCAGCGGAGTGGGGCGGGTGAACACTGAAGCTTTCTTT. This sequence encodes CASGVGRVNTEAFF.

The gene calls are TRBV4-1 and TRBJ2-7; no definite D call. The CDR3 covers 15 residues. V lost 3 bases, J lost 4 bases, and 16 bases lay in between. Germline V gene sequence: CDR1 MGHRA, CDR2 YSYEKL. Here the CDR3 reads CASSQLQNPIYEQYF. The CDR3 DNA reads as TGCGCCAGCAGCCAGTTGCAAAACCCAATTTACGAGCAGTACTTC.

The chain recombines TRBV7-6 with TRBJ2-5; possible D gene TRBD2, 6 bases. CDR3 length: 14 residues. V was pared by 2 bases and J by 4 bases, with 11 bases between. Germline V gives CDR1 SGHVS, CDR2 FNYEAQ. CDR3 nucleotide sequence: TGTGCCAGCAGCTTACAGGGACTCCGAGAGACCCAGTACTTC. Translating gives CASSLQGLRETQYF.

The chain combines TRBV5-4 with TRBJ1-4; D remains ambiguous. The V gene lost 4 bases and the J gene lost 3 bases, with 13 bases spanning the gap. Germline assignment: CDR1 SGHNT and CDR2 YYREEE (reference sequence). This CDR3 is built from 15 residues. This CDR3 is CASSRHLGANEKLFF. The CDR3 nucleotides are TGTGCCAGCAGCCGTCACCTGGGCGCTAATGAAAAACTGTTTTTT.

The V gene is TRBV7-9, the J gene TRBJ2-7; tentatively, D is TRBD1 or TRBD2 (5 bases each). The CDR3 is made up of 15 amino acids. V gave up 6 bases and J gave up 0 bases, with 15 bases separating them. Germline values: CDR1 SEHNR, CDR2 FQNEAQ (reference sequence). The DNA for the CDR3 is TGTGCCAGCAGGACTACCGGGGCCCTCTCCTACGAGCAGTACTTC. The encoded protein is CASRTTGALSYEQYF.

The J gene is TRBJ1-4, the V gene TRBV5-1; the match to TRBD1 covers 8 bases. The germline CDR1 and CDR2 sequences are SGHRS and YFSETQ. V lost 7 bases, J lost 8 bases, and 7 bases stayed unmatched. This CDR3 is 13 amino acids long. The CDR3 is CASRGQAQEKLFF. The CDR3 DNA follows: TGCGCCAGCCGGGGACAGGCCCAGGAAAAACTGTTTTTT.

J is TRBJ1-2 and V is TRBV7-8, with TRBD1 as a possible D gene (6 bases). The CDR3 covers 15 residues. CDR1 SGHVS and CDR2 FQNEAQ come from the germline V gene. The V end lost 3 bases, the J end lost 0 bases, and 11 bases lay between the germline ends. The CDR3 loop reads CASSLRTAANYGYTF. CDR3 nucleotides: TGTGCCAGCAGCTTGAGGACAGCGGCTAACTATGGCTACACCTTC. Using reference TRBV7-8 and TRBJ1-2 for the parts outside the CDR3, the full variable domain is GAGVSQSPRYKVAKRGQDVALRCDPISGHVSLFWYQQALGQGPEFLTYFQNEAQLDKSGLPSDRFFAERPEGSVSTLKIQRTQQEDSAVYLCASSLRTAANYGYTFGSGTRLTVV.

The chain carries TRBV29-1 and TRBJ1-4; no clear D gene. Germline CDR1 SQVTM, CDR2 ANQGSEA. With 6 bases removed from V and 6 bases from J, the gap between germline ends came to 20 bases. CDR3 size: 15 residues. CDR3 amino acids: CSVGETGLIDEKLFF. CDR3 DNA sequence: TGCAGCGTAGGAGAGACCGGACTAATCGATGAAAAACTGTTTTTT.

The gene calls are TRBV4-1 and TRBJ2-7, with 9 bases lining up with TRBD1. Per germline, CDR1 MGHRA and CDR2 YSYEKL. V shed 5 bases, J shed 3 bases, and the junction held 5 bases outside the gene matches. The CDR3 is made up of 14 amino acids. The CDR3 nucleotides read TGCGCCAGCAGCAGCCGGGACAGGGTCTACGAGCAGTACTTC. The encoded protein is CASSSRDRVYEQYF.

CDR3 loop: CASSLLASSYEQYF. CDR3 coding DNA: TGCGCCAGCAGCTTGTTGGCTAGCAGCTACGAGCAGTACTTC. V is TRBV5-1 and J is TRBJ2-7; possibly TRBD2 for D (5 bases). Trimming shortened V by 1 base and J by 3 bases, and 11 bases separated the two germline ends. Germline CDR1 and CDR2: SGHRS and YFSETQ. This CDR3 spans 14 amino acids. Variable domain in full (rest from reference TRBV5-1 and TRBJ2-7): KAGVTQTPRYLIKTRGQQVTLSCSPISGHRSVSWYQQTPGQGLQFLFEYFSETQRNKGNFPGRFSGRQFSNSRSEMNVSTLELGDSALYLCASSLLASSYEQYFGPGTRLTVT.

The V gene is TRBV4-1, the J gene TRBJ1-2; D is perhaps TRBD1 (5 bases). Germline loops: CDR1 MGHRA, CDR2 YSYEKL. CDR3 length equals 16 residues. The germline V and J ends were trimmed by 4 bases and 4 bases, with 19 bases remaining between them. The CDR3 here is CASSPQPRQPIYGYTF. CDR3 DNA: TGCGCCAGCAGCCCTCAGCCGAGACAGCCAATCTATGGCTACACCTTC.

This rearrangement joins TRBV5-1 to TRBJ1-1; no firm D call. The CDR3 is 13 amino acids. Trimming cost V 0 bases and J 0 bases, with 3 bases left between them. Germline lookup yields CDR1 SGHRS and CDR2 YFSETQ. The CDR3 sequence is CASSLDLNTEAFF. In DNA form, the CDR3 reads TGCGCCAGCAGCTTGGATTTGAACACTGAAGCTTTCTTT.

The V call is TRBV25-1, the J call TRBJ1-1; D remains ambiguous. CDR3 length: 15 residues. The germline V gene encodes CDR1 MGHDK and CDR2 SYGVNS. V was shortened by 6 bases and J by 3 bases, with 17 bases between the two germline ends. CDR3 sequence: CASRRKGSFYTEAFF. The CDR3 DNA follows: TGTGCCAGCAGGAGGAAGGGCAGTTTTTACACTGAAGCTTTCTTT.